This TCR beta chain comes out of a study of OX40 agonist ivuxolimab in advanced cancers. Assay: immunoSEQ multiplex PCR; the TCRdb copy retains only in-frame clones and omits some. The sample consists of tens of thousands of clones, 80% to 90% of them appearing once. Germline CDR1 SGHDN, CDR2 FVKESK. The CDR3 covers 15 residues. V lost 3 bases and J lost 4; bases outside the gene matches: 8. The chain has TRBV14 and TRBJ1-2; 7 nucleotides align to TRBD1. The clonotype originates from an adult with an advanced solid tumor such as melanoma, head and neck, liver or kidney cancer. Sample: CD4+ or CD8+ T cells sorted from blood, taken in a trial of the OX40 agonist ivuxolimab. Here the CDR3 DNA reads TGTGCCAGCAGCCAGTGGGGACAGCAAATCTATGGCTACACCTTC. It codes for CASSQWGQQIYGYTF.